Following are 30 T cell receptor beta chains from one sample sequenced in a study of T-cell memory formation after mild COVID-19. MiXCR, applied by TCRdb to the 5' RACE reads, yields one record per CDR3 protein. Altogether approximately 440,000 distinct CDR3 sequences are present, approximately 20% being singletons, with the ten largest covering 8.4%. The specimen was PBMCs or a T cell subset sorted from them (not recorded which). Receptors were obtained from an adult woman who had mild COVID-19 (a few samples of this study predate the infection). Cell type and time point are not known.

CDR3 region: CSARAPGTGDYGYTF. The CDR3 DNA follows: TGCAGTGCTAGAGCCCCCGGGACAGGGGACTATGGCTACACCTTC. This chain uses TRBV20-1 with TRBJ1-2; 10 nucleotides match TRBD1. CDR1 and CDR2 from the germline V gene are DFQATT and SNEGSKA (reference sequence). V gave up 1 base and J gave up 3 bases; unmatched junction bases: 5. CDR3 size: 15 residues.

This clonotype came up a few times. The chain is built from TRBV7-9 and TRBJ2-3; the D is unclear. Trimming cost V 0 bases and J 4 bases, with 11 bases left between them. The CDR3 runs to 15 residues. Germline lookup yields CDR1 SEHNR and CDR2 FQNEAQ (reference sequence). DNA for the CDR3: TGTGCCAGCAGCTTAGCCAGCCCAGGCGCAGATACGCAGTATTTT. Translation gives CASSLASPGADTQYF.

This clonotype was seen more than once but under ten times. This sequence joins TRBV12-3 or TRBV12-4 and TRBJ1-2; D gene uncertain. V was cut by 5 bases and J by 6 bases, with 7 bases left in between. CDR3 length equals 11 residues. The CDR3 DNA is TGTGCCAGCAGTGGGCCCGATGGCTACACCTTC. Protein sequence: CASSGPDGYTF.

The chain combines TRBV7-9 with TRBJ1-6; D unclear. Germline CDR1 and CDR2: SEHNR and FQNEAQ (reference sequence). CDR3 size: 13 residues. Trimming took off 2 bases at V and 9 bases at J, with 8 bases between the two ends. CDR3: CASSLTIGSPLHF. The CDR3 DNA follows: TGTGCCAGCAGCTTAACCATCGGTTCACCCCTCCACTTT.

The table lists this clonotype with a few counts. The V and J genes are TRBV20-1 and TRBJ2-3; 9 nucleotides line up with TRBD2. CDR3 length equals 16 residues. J gave up 1 base and V 5 bases, and 10 bases lay outside the gene matches. Germline V gene sequence: CDR1 DFQATT, CDR2 SNEGSKA (reference sequence). CDR3 nucleotides: TGCAGTGCTCTCGACCCGGCGGGGGGGCGCACAGATACGCAGTATTTT. The encoded protein is CSALDPAGGRTDTQYF.

V is TRBV4-1 and J is TRBJ2-6; unclear D gene. Per the germline V gene, CDR1 is MGHRA and CDR2 is YSYEKL. This CDR3 spans 18 amino acids. The germline V and J ends were trimmed by 0 bases and 0 bases, with 12 bases remaining between them. This CDR3 reads CASSQEPPTSSGANVLTF. The CDR3 bases are TGCGCCAGCAGCCAAGAGCCTCCTACGAGCTCTGGGGCCAACGTCCTGACTTTC.

This clonotype was counted between two and nine times. The rearrangement links TRBV5-1 to TRBJ1-1; unclear D gene. Trimming removed 4 bases at V and 3 bases at J, with 7 bases between. The length of the CDR3 is 12 residues. Germline V gene data show CDR1 as SGHRS and CDR2 as YFSETQ. CDR3: CASSATHTEAFF. In DNA form, the CDR3 reads TGCGCCAGCAGCGCCACCCACACTGAAGCTTTCTTT.

This sequence joins TRBV7-9 and TRBJ1-1, with D uncertain. Germline V CDR1 and CDR2: SEHNR, FQNEAQ (reference sequence). The CDR3 spans 12 residues. Trimming took 6 bases from V and 8 from J, leaving 13 bases between them. CDR3 DNA: TGTGCCAGCAGGGAAGGCGGGCGGGAAGCTTTCTTT. Protein sequence: CASREGGREAFF.

This clonotype appeared a few times. V usage is TRBV7-9 and J usage is TRBJ1-1; unclear D gene. The CDR3 is 20 amino acids. CDR1 SEHNR and CDR2 FQNEAQ come from the germline V gene (reference sequence). Deletions cut 5 bases from V and 0 bases from J, with 28 bases between. CDR3 sequence reads: CASSPPSKGGRRDMNTEAFF. CDR3 sequence (DNA): TGTGCCAGCAGCCCCCCCTCAAAGGGAGGCCGACGTGATATGAACACTGAAGCTTTCTTT.

V and J are TRBV12-3 or TRBV12-4 and TRBJ1-3; a possible D gene is TRBD1 (6 bases). The CDR3 loop spans 14 amino acids. V lost 7 bases, J lost 2 bases, and 12 bases lay in between. The DNA of the CDR3 is TGTGCCAGCACTAGAACAGGGACTGGAAACACCATATATTTT. As protein: CASTRTGTGNTIYF.

This clonotype showed up just a few times. CDR3 DNA sequence: TGTGCCATCAGTGAGTCCGGGTATGAGCAGTTCTTC. Its protein is CAISESGYEQFF. This chain joins TRBV10-3 and TRBJ2-1, with D unresolved. This CDR3 is 12 amino acids long. Germline V lookup: CDR1 ENHRY, CDR2 SYGVKD. V gave up 0 bases and J gave up 8 bases, with 5 bases separating them.

This clonotype was recorded at least ten times. The V gene is TRBV6-4, the J gene TRBJ2-1; D is unclear. The V gene's germline CDR1 is MRHNA and CDR2 SNTAGT. The V and J ends lost 3 bases and 5 bases respectively, with 8 bases between them. The CDR3 sequence is 13 residues long. The CDR3 region has the DNA TGTGCCAGCAGTGAATCTGGGAACAATGAGCAGTTCTTC. This codes for CASSESGNNEQFF.

The CDR3 loop reads CASSINSVSTDTQYF. The DNA of the CDR3 is TGTGCCAGCAGCATAAACTCGGTCAGCACAGATACGCAGTATTTT. The V and J genes are TRBV7-9 and TRBJ2-3, with D unclear. The V end lost 5 bases, the J end lost 0 bases, and 12 bases lay between the germline ends. Per the germline V gene, CDR1 is SEHNR and CDR2 is FQNEAQ (reference sequence). There are 15 residues in the CDR3.

CDR3 residues: CSARISGLVPFETQYF. The CDR3 bases are TGCAGTGCTAGAATTTCGGGACTAGTACCTTTTGAGACCCAGTACTTC. V and J are TRBV20-1 and TRBJ2-5; 8 nucleotides agree with TRBD2. The CDR3 sequence is 16 residues long. The V gene's germline CDR1 is DFQATT and CDR2 SNEGSKA (reference sequence). Germline trimming cut 2 bases from V and 5 bases from J; bases unmatched to any gene: 13.

The rearrangement links TRBV29-1 to TRBJ2-1; TRBD2 matches 7 bases. The V gene end was trimmed by 4 bases and the J gene end by 4 bases; junction bases not matched to a gene: 10. Germline V gene data show CDR1 as SQVTM and CDR2 as ANQGSEA. The CDR3 has 15 amino acids. The CDR3 bases are TGCAGCGTTGGGGGGGGACGCGTTCTTTACAATGAGCAGTTCTTC. This encodes CSVGGGRVLYNEQFF.

This rearrangement joins TRBV12-3 or TRBV12-4 to TRBJ1-5, with D possibly being TRBD1 (5 bases). V dropped 5 bases and J dropped 5 bases, with 13 bases sitting between them. The CDR3 has 14 amino acids. The CDR3 here is CASSPTGGDQPQHF. CDR3 nucleotides: TGTGCCAGCAGTCCCACGGGGGGGGATCAGCCCCAGCATTTT.

This clonotype has more than one count but fewer than ten. The CDR3 sequence: CASSYASQGIGDYGYTF. The CDR3 nucleotides read TGTGCCAGCAGTTATGCCTCACAAGGGATTGGTGACTATGGCTACACCTTC. V is TRBV6-6 and J is TRBJ1-2; D ambiguous. The CDR3 contains 17 residues. Germline lookup yields CDR1 MNHNY and CDR2 SVGAGI (reference sequence). With 3 bases removed from V and 3 bases from J, the gap between germline ends came to 20 bases.

The chain combines TRBV9 with TRBJ2-2, with D hard to call. The V gene lost 6 bases and the J gene lost 0 bases, with 9 bases spanning the gap. This CDR3 contains 14 residues. Germline V gene lookup returns CDR1 SGDLS and CDR2 YYNGEE. CDR3 bases: TGTGCCAGCACTCAACTACCGAACACCGGGGAGCTGTTTTTT. It yields the protein CASTQLPNTGELFF.

The chain links TRBV5-4 to TRBJ1-6, with D perhaps matching TRBD1 (6 bases). The CDR3 loop spans 17 amino acids. Germline CDR1 is SGHNT and CDR2 is YYREEE (reference sequence). The germline V and J ends were trimmed by 2 bases and 7 bases, with 19 bases remaining between them. As DNA, the CDR3 is TGTGCCAGCAGCTTAAAACAGGGAAGGGACACGAATTCACCCCTCCACTTT. This encodes CASSLKQGRDTNSPLHF. Filled out from reference TRBV5-4 and TRBJ1-6, the complete variable domain reads ETGVTQSPTHLIKTRGQQVTLRCSSQSGHNTVSWYQQALGQGPQFIFQYYREEENGRGNFPPRFSGLQFPNYSSELNVNALELDDSALYLCASSLKQGRDTNSPLHFGNGTRLTVT.

This clonotype has more than one count but fewer than ten. This rearrangement joins TRBV20-1 to TRBJ2-7; possibly TRBD2 for D (6 bases). V was shortened by 0 bases and J by 2 bases, with 8 bases between the two germline ends. CDR1 and CDR2 (germline): DFQATT, SNEGSKA (reference sequence). CDR3 size: 13 residues. The CDR3 coding sequence is TGCAGTGCTAGAGATACGGGAGCCTACGAGCAGTACTTC. Its protein is CSARDTGAYEQYF.

The J gene is TRBJ2-3, the V gene TRBV5-1; no reliable D call. The germline V gene has CDR1 SGHRS and CDR2 YFSETQ. V dropped 2 bases and J dropped 0 bases, with 13 bases sitting between them. The CDR3 has 16 residues. CDR3 in amino acids: CASSFGAAESTDTQYF. The DNA of the CDR3 is TGCGCCAGCAGCTTCGGCGCGGCAGAGAGCACAGATACGCAGTATTTT.

This chain joins TRBV6-5 and TRBJ1-5, with D perhaps matching TRBD1 (6 bases). Per germline, CDR1 MNHEY and CDR2 SVGAGI. The ends were cut back, 5 bases at V and 3 bases at J, with 11 bases in the middle. The CDR3 totals 14 residues. The CDR3 loop reads CASSRQGHNQPQHF. The CDR3 DNA reads as TGTGCCAGCAGTCGTCAGGGGCACAATCAGCCCCAGCATTTT.

The chain recombines TRBV4-3 with TRBJ2-1; no clear D. Germline V lookup: CDR1 LGHNA, CDR2 YSLEER. The V end was cut by 0 bases, the J end by 5 bases, with 11 bases between. CDR3 length: 15 amino acids. DNA of the CDR3: TGCGCCAGCAGCCAAGATTTGGCCAGCCACAATGAGCAGTTCTTC. Amino acids: CASSQDLASHNEQFF.

This clonotype has more than one count but fewer than ten. The V gene is TRBV4-1, the J gene TRBJ2-5, with no clear D. V gave up 1 base and J gave up 4 bases, with 13 bases separating them. CDR3 length equals 15 residues. Germline CDR1 and CDR2: MGHRA and YSYEKL. The CDR3 loop is CASSQAWATGETQYF. CDR3 nucleotides: TGCGCCAGCAGCCAAGCGTGGGCCACGGGAGAGACCCAGTACTTC.

The genes are TRBV5-6 and TRBJ2-1; 12 nucleotides agree with TRBD2. The V gene's germline CDR1 is SGHDT and CDR2 YYEEEE. The CDR3 has 13 residues. Losses at the gene ends were 4 bases for V and 10 bases for J; bases not matched to a gene: 3. CDR3 protein: CASSTTSGGEQFF. The CDR3 DNA sequence: TGTGCCAGCAGCACAACTAGCGGGGGGGAGCAGTTCTTC.

In this sample, this clonotype turned up once. The chain couples TRBV30 to TRBJ2-1; no reliable D call. The CDR3 runs 11 residues. V lost 2 bases and J 9 bases, leaving 8 bases between the germline ends. The V gene's germline CDR1 is GTSNPN and CDR2 SVGIG (reference sequence). CDR3 sequence reads: CAWSHSGEQFF. For the CDR3, the DNA is TGTGCCTGGAGTCACAGTGGTGAGCAGTTCTTC.

This clonotype was detected many times. Here the CDR3 DNA reads TGCGCCAGCAGCTTGGATTCAGGGCCCTACGAGCAGTACTTC. Translation: CASSLDSGPYEQYF. This chain uses TRBV5-1 with TRBJ2-7; possible D gene TRBD1, 5 bases. The CDR3 has 14 residues. Trimming removed 0 bases from V and 2 bases from J, with 9 bases in between. In germline, CDR1 is SGHRS, CDR2 YFSETQ.

This rearrangement joins TRBV5-5 to TRBJ1-2, with D possibly TRBD1 on 6 matching bases. V shed 5 bases and J shed 5 bases, with 16 bases lying between them. The CDR3 extends over 14 amino acids. Germline-derived CDR1 and CDR2 are SGHKS and YYEKEE (reference sequence). The DNA of the CDR3 is TGTGCCAGCAGAACCTCACAGGGCCCTTATGGCTACACCTTC. Protein product: CASRTSQGPYGYTF.

The rearrangement uses TRBV5-5 and TRBJ1-2; D is perhaps TRBD1 (6 bases). The germline V and J ends were trimmed by 0 bases and 5 bases, with 14 bases remaining between them. Germline values: CDR1 SGHKS, CDR2 YYEKEE (reference sequence). The CDR3 covers 15 residues. CDR3 nucleotides: TGTGCCAGCAGCTTGGCCCCATCCAGGGGTTATGGCTACACCTTC. This translates into CASSLAPSRGYGYTF.

This chain connects TRBV6-2 or TRBV6-3 to TRBJ1-1, with TRBD1 as a possible D gene (6 bases). The CDR3 consists of 14 residues. Germline V lookup: CDR1 MNHEY, CDR2 SVGEGT. The V gene lost 0 bases and the J gene lost 5 bases, with 10 bases spanning the gap. The CDR3 DNA reads as TGTGCCAGCAGTTACTCGATCAGGGGAACTGAAGCTTTCTTT. Translation: CASSYSIRGTEAFF.